This TCR beta chain was retrieved from a study of CD8 T cell repertoires and HIV-1 epitope variants. The method was immunoSEQ multiplex PCR; TCRdb's version includes in-frame clones alone and lacks a portion of them. Among almost 4,500 clones listed, around three fifths were seen once. In this sample, this clone turned up a few times. Antigen unknown. V gave up 2 bases and J gave up 1 base; unmatched junction bases: 2. The CDR3 runs to 14 residues. CDR1 and CDR2 from the germline V gene are SGHNT and YYREEE (reference sequence). J is TRBJ2-7 and V is TRBV5-4; TRBD1 matches 8 bases. The sequencing input was cultured CD8+ T cells derived from PBMCs. The sequence was collected from a male donor with HIV. For the CDR3, the DNA is TGTGCCAGCAGCTTCGGACAGGGTTCCTACGAGCAGTACTTC. Translating it yields CASSFGQGSYEQYF. The full variable domain, in which reference TRBV5-4 and TRBJ2-7 provide the parts outside the CDR3, is ETGVTQSPTHLIKTRGQQVTLRCSSQSGHNTVSWYQQALGQGPQFIFQYYREEENGRGNFPPRFSGLQFPNYSSELNVNALELDDSALYLCASSFGQGSYEQYFGPGTRLTVT.